Many counts were recorded for the clone carrying this T cell receptor beta chain. The data were obtained in a study of response to subunit inactivated influenza vaccine. TCRdb re-called the RT-PCR reads through MiXCR, storing one row per CDR3 protein. The data contain 800,000 or so distinct CDR3 sequences, over 20% of them singletons. V was trimmed by 6 bases and J by 2 bases, leaving 17 bases between them. Looked up from germline, CDR1 is MDHEN and CDR2 is SYDVKM. CDR3 length: 15 amino acids. The rearrangement links TRBV28 to TRBJ2-7; D could derive from TRBD1 or TRBD2 (5 bases each). Sequenced material: PBMCs from blood, taken more than 4 days after vaccination. This TCR was recovered from a middle-aged man who received an inactivated influenza vaccine. CDR3 residues: CASRTRGQGAYEQYF. CDR3 bases: TGTGCCAGCAGGACTCGAGGGCAGGGAGCCTACGAGCAGTACTTC.